Only a few counts were recorded for the clone carrying this T cell receptor (beta chain). Its antigen remains unidentified. All of the isolated RNA was reverse transcribed, so expressed TCRB transcripts were sequenced. The read count averaged around 3.5 million across naive, central memory and regulatory T cell samples. The data were produced by immunoSEQ multiplex PCR, yet TCRdb's version contains in-frame clones alone and is incomplete. The table lists 360,000 or so clones, about 18% of them singletons. The source of the sample is a study of beta chain features in type 1 diabetes. Study-wide context: In age, gender and cell yields, patients were similar to healthy donors.

Populations isolated by sorting all had purity greater than 98%. General study findings and limits: Type 1 diabetes patients had TCRB CDR3s that were shorter (moderately but significantly so) in all four CD4+ subsets.

The receptor's source is a woman between 18 and 29 years old in good health. The sequenced sample consisted of naive CD4+ T cells from blood.

The CDR3: CASSFSATNEKLFF. The CDR3 nucleotides read TGTGCCAGCAGCTTCAGTGCAACTAATGAAAAACTGTTTTTT. The chain uses TRBV7-2 and TRBJ1-4; D not resolved. V was shortened by 3 bases and J by 0 bases, with 5 bases between the two germline ends. The length of the CDR3 is 14 residues. Germline V gene sequence: CDR1 SGHTA, CDR2 FQGNSA.